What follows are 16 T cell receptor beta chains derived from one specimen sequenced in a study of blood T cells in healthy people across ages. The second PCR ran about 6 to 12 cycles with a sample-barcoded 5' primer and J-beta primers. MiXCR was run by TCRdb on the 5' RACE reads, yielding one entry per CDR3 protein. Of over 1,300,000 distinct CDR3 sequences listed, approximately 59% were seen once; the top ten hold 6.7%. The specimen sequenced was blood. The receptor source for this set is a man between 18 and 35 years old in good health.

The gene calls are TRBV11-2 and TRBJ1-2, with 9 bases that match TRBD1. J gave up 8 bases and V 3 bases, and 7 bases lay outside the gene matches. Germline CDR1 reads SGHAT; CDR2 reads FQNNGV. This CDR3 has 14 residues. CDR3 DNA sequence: TGTGCCAGCAGCTTGACCGGACAGGGGTTGGGCTACACCTTC. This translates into CASSLTGQGLGYTF.

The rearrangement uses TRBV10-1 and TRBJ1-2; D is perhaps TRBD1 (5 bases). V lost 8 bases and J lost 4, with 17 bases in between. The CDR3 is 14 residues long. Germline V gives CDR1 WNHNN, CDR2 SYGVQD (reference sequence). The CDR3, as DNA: TGCGCCAGCTCCCCGGATCTGGGGGGCTATGGCTACACCTTC. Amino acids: CASSPDLGGYGYTF.

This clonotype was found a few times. The DNA of the CDR3 is TGCAGTGCAAGTAACAGGGGATACAATGAGCAGTTCTTC. It codes for CSASNRGYNEQFF. V usage is TRBV20-1 and J usage is TRBJ2-1; 7 bases are shared with TRBD1. Germline CDR1 is DFQATT and CDR2 is SNEGSKA (reference sequence). Trimming at V came to 6 bases and at J to 4 bases, leaving 6 bases not matched to a gene. The CDR3 is 13 amino acids.

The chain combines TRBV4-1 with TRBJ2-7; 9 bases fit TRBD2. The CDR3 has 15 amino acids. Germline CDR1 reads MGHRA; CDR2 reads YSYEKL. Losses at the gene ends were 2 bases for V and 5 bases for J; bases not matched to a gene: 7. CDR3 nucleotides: TGCGCCAGCAGCCAAAGCGCGCGGGAGGGAGACGAGCAGTACTTC. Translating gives CASSQSAREGDEQYF.

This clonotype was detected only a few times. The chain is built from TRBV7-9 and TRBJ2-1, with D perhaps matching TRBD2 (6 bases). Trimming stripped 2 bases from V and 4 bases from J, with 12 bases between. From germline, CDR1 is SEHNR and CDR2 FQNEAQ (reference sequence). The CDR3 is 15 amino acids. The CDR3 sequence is CASSLMMAGYNEQFF. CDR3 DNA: TGTGCCAGCAGCTTAATGATGGCGGGGTACAATGAGCAGTTCTTC.

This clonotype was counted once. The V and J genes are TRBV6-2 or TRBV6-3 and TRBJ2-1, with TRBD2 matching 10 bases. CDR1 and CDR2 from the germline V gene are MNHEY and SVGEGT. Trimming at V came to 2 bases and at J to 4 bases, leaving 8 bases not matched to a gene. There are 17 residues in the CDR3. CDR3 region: CASSYVLAGAVYNEQFF. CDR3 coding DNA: TGTGCCAGCAGTTACGTTCTAGCGGGGGCGGTATACAATGAGCAGTTCTTC.

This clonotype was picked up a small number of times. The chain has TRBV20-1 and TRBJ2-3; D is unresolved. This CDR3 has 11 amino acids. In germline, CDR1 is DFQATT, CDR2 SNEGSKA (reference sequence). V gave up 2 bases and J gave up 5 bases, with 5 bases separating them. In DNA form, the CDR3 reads TGCAGTGCTAGACCTCTAGATACGCAGTATTTT. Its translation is CSARPLDTQYF.

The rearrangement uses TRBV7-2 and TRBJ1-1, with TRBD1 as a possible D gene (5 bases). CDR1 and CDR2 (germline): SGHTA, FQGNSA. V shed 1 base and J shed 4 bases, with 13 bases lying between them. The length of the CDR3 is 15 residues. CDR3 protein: CASSLGRGDITEAFF. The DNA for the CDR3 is TGTGCCAGCAGCTTAGGGAGAGGGGATATCACTGAAGCTTTCTTT.

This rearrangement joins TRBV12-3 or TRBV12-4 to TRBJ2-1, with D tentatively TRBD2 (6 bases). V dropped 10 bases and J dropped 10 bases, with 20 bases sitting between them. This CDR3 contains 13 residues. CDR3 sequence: CANRDSSDGEQFF. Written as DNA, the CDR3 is TGTGCCAACCGGGACTCCTCCGACGGGGAGCAGTTCTTC.

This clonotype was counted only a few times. The CDR3: CASSLQEGDPSYYGYTF. In DNA form, the CDR3 reads TGTGCCAGCAGCCTACAGGAAGGAGATCCCTCCTACTATGGCTACACCTTC. The V gene is TRBV7-9, the J gene TRBJ1-2; TRBD1 is a possible D gene (5 bases). The CDR3 covers 17 residues. V was pared by 5 bases and J by 3 bases, with 22 bases between. Per germline, CDR1 SEHNR and CDR2 FQNEAQ (reference sequence).

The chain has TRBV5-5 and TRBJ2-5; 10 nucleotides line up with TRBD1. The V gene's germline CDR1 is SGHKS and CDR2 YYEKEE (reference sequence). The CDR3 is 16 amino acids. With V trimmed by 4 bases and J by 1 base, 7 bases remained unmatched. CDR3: CASSQSGTGVQETQYF. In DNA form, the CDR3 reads TGTGCCAGCAGCCAATCCGGGACAGGGGTCCAAGAGACCCAGTACTTC.

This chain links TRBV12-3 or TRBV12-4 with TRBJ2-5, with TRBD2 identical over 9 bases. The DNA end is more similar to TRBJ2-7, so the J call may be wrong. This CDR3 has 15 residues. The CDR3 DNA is TGTGCCAGCAGTTTAGTCCTGGCGGGAGGGGCCGAGCAGTACTTC. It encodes CASSLVLAGGAEQYF.

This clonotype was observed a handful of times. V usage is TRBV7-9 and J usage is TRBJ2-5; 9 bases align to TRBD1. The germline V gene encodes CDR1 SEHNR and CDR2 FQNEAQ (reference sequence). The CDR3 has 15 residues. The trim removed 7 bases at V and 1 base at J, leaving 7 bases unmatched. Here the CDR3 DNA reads TGTGCCAGCAAGTCCCGGGACAGGGTCCAAGAGACCCAGTACTTC. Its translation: CASKSRDRVQETQYF.

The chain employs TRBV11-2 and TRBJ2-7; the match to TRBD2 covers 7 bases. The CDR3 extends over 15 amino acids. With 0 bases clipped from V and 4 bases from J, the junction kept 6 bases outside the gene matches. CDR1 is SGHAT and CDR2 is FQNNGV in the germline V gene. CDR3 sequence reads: CASSLESGTAYEQYF. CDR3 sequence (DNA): TGTGCCAGCAGCTTAGAAAGCGGGACGGCGTACGAGCAGTACTTC.

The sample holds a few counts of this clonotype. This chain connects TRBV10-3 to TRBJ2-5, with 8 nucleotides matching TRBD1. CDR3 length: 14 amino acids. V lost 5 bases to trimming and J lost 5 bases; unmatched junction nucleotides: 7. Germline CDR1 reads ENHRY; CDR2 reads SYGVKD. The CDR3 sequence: CAISSGQGGETQYF. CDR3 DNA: TGTGCCATCAGTTCTGGACAGGGCGGGGAGACCCAGTACTTC.

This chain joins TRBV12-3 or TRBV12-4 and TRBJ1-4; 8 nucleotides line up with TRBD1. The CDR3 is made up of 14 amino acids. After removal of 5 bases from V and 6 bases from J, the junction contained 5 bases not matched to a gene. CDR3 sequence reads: CASSPQGADEKLFF. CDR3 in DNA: TGTGCCAGCAGTCCCCAGGGGGCTGATGAAAAACTGTTTTTT.